Presented here are 21 T cell receptor beta chains from one specimen sequenced in a study of blood T cell repertoires in COVID-19. Libraries were prepared by immunoSEQ multiplex PCR; TCRdb keeps only in-frame clonotypes and omits some of them. The sample comprises tens of thousands of clones, nearly 90% of which are singletons, and around a sixth rests with the top ten. The sample consisted of peripheral blood. These receptors were collected from a man aged 65-85 years with active COVID-19.

The chain employs TRBV6-6 and TRBJ1-5, with D perhaps TRBD1 (6 bases). V lost 4 bases, J lost 4 bases, and 11 bases lay in between. The CDR3 has 14 residues. Germline V gives CDR1 MNHNY, CDR2 SVGAGI (reference sequence). DNA for the CDR3: TGTGCCAGCAGTTGGGTCCAGGGGAATCAGCCCCAGCATTTT. Translating it yields CASSWVQGNQPQHF.

DNA for the CDR3: TGTGCCAGTAGTCCCTTCAGTCCCTACACCGGGGAGCTGTTTTTT. Amino acids: CASSPFSPYTGELFF. The chain carries TRBV19 and TRBJ2-2; D gene ambiguous. V lost 5 bases to trimming and J lost 3 bases, with 13 bases between them. The germline gives CDR1 LNHDA, CDR2 SQIVND (reference sequence). The CDR3 has 15 amino acids.

The rearrangement uses TRBV6-5 and TRBJ1-1; TRBD1 is a possible D gene (5 bases). This CDR3 is built from 12 residues. Trimming took off 6 bases at V and 8 bases at J, with 13 bases between the two ends. CDR1 is MNHEY and CDR2 is SVGAGI in the germline V gene. CDR3 bases: TGTGCCAGCAGATCCAGGGCACTGGAAGCTTTCTTT. This translates into CASRSRALEAFF.

V is TRBV12-5 and J is TRBJ2-3; 10 bases line up with TRBD1. The CDR3 consists of 16 residues. Germline loops: CDR1 LGHNT, CDR2 FRNRAP. The trim removed 3 bases at V and 2 bases at J, leaving 5 bases unmatched. The CDR3 loop is CASGLGQGGNTDTQYF. In DNA, the CDR3 is TGTGCTAGTGGTTTAGGACAGGGGGGAAACACAGATACGCAGTATTTT.

The J gene is TRBJ2-7, the V gene TRBV9; TRBD2 matches 10 bases. The J segment lost 7 bases and the V segment lost 0 bases, leaving 7 bases of the junction unmatched. Germline CDR1 reads SGDLS; CDR2 reads YYNGEE. The CDR3 has 15 residues. DNA for the CDR3: TGTGCCAGCAGCGTAGTGGCTAGCGGGGGCGAGGAGCAGTACTTC. Amino acid sequence: CASSVVASGGEEQYF.

The chain joins TRBV2 to TRBJ2-3; D unclear. In germline, CDR1 is SNHLY, CDR2 FYNNEI. Between the trimmed V and J ends, which lost 7 bases and 1 base, there was a span of 12 bases. This CDR3 comprises 14 residues. This CDR3 is CASNVGRGTDTQYF. The CDR3 region has the DNA TGTGCCAGCAATGTGGGTCGGGGCACAGATACGCAGTATTTT. The variable domain in full, with the rest retrieved from reference TRBV2 and TRBJ2-3, is EPEVTQTPSHQVTQMGQEVILRCVPISNHLYFYWYRQILGQKVEFLVSFYNNEISEKSEIFDDQFSVERPDGSNFTLKIRSTKLEDSAMYFCASNVGRGTDTQYFGPGTRLTVL.

This chain uses TRBV7-3 with TRBJ2-2; D is ambiguous. Germline V gene sequence: CDR1 SGHTA, CDR2 FQGTGA. Trimming took off 2 bases at V and 2 bases at J, with 9 bases between the two ends. The CDR3 is 15 amino acids. The CDR3 region is CASSLEHFNTGELFF. The CDR3 DNA reads TGTGCCAGCAGCTTAGAACATTTTAACACCGGGGAGCTGTTTTTT.

The chain combines TRBV2 with TRBJ1-2; no clear D gene. The germline V gene has CDR1 SNHLY and CDR2 FYNNEI. Trimming shortened V by 2 bases and J by 6 bases, and 10 bases separated the two germline ends. This CDR3 is 13 amino acids long. The CDR3 DNA sequence: TGTGCCAGCAGTGAACTAGCCAGCCATGGCTACACCTTC. Its translation is CASSELASHGYTF.

CDR3 protein: CASSPKGGATGELFF. Written as DNA, the CDR3 is TGTGCCAGCAGCCCCAAGGGGGGGGCGACCGGGGAGCTGTTTTTT. V gene TRBV7-2 combines with J gene TRBJ2-2, with D maybe TRBD2 (7 bases). This CDR3 comprises 15 residues. The V gene lost 5 bases and the J gene lost 5 bases, with 15 bases spanning the gap. CDR1 is SGHTA and CDR2 is FQGNSA in the germline V gene.

This chain links TRBV7-8 with TRBJ2-5; 8 bases line up with TRBD2. This CDR3 comprises 18 residues. Germline assignment: CDR1 SGHVS and CDR2 FQNEAQ. Losses at the gene ends were 1 base for V and 1 base for J; bases not matched to a gene: 11. CDR3 nucleotide sequence: TGTGCCAGCAGCTTAGGCCCTCTTCGCGGGGGGTTCCAAGAGACCCAGTACTTC. Protein sequence: CASSLGPLRGGFQETQYF.

J is TRBJ2-7 and V is TRBV18; 8 nucleotides line up with TRBD1. The germline V gene encodes CDR1 KGHSH and CDR2 LQKENI. This CDR3 contains 16 residues. With V trimmed by 0 bases and J by 2 bases, 6 bases remained unmatched. The CDR3 protein is CASSPPRTGRTYEQYF. The CDR3 DNA is TGTGCCAGCTCACCACCTCGGACAGGGAGGACCTACGAGCAGTACTTC.

Turning to this clone: A read error may produce the germline difference seen at one junction end. The genes are TRBV7-7 and TRBJ2-1; D might be TRBD2 (6 bases). The CDR3 extends over 14 amino acids. Germline V gives CDR1 SSHAT, CDR2 FNYEAQ (reference sequence). In DNA, the CDR3 is TGTGCTAGCAGCTCCACGGGACTTCAAAATGAGCAGTTCTTC. It specifies CASSSTGLQNEQFF.

The V and J genes are TRBV6-2 or TRBV6-3 and TRBJ2-5; 9 bases are a match to TRBD2. CDR3 length equals 16 residues. Germline loops: CDR1 MNHEY, CDR2 SVGEGT. With 2 bases clipped from V and 4 bases from J, the junction kept 8 bases outside the gene matches. For the CDR3, the DNA is TGTGCCAGCAGTTACATTGCGGGGGGGCCCAGAGAGACCCAGTACTTC. Amino acids: CASSYIAGGPRETQYF.

The chain uses TRBV4-3 and TRBJ1-2, with a tentative D call TRBD1 (6 bases). Germline V gene sequence: CDR1 LGHNA, CDR2 YSLEER. This CDR3 is 16 amino acids long. Trimming left V 2 bases short and J 8 bases short, with 21 bases between. The CDR3 DNA reads TGCGCCAGCAGCCAAATGGCCCTACAGGGTAGTGGCGGCTACACCTTC. It specifies CASSQMALQGSGGYTF.

This clone turned up a few times. The chain links TRBV11-3 to TRBJ1-1; 7 bases fit TRBD1. This CDR3 contains 15 residues. Trimming removed 4 bases from V and 1 base from J; junction bases left unmatched: 6. The germline CDR1 and CDR2 sequences are SGHNT and YENEEA. CDR3 sequence reads: CASSSGGTANTEAFF. CDR3 bases: TGTGCCAGCAGCTCGGGCGGGACAGCGAACACTGAAGCTTTCTTT.

The chain employs TRBV4-2 and TRBJ2-3; tentatively, D is TRBD2 (7 bases). Trimming shortened V by 5 bases and J by 1 base, and 16 bases separated the two germline ends. Looked up from germline, CDR1 is LGHNA and CDR2 is YNFKEQ. The CDR3 runs to 16 residues. CDR3 in amino acids: CASSVDSGAGTDTQYF. In DNA, the CDR3 is TGTGCCAGCAGCGTGGACAGCGGGGCCGGCACAGATACGCAGTATTTT.

CDR3 amino acids: CASSAEQGESYQETQYF. CDR3 nucleotides: TGTGCCAGCAGTGCCGAACAGGGGGAGTCGTACCAAGAGACCCAGTACTTC. The gene calls are TRBV27 and TRBJ2-5; 8 bases align to TRBD1. The V segment lost 5 bases and the J segment 0 bases; nucleotides outside the gene matches: 11. The germline gives CDR1 MNHEY, CDR2 SMNVEV (reference sequence). This CDR3 has 17 amino acids.

This clone has a handful of counts. This rearrangement joins TRBV6-5 to TRBJ1-2; 10 nucleotides align to TRBD1. V lost 10 bases to trimming and J lost 6 bases; unmatched junction nucleotides: 8. The CDR3 is made up of 13 amino acids. CDR1 and CDR2 from the germline V gene are MNHEY and SVGAGI. CDR3 in amino acids: CAILGQGVHGYTF. CDR3 coding DNA: TGTGCCATCCTAGGACAGGGGGTCCATGGCTACACCTTC.

The rearrangement links TRBV4-3 to TRBJ2-1; the match to TRBD2 covers 9 bases. This CDR3 comprises 16 residues. Per the germline V gene, CDR1 is LGHNA and CDR2 is YSLEER. V lost 0 bases and J lost 5; bases outside the gene matches: 5. The chain's CDR3 is CASSQDRPSGDNEQFF. In DNA, the CDR3 is TGCGCCAGCAGCCAAGATAGGCCTAGCGGGGACAATGAGCAGTTCTTC.

The chain uses TRBV5-4 and TRBJ2-2; 9 bases line up with TRBD1. The germline CDR1 and CDR2 sequences are SGHNT and YYREEE (reference sequence). This CDR3 has 17 residues. V lost 4 bases to trimming and J lost 7 bases; unmatched junction nucleotides: 14. Here the CDR3 reads CASSGDPGTGLIGELFF. In DNA, the CDR3 is TGTGCCAGCAGCGGGGACCCCGGGACAGGGTTGATCGGGGAGCTGTTTTTT.

V and J are TRBV27 and TRBJ2-2; maybe TRBD2 (5 bases). CDR1 is MNHEY and CDR2 is SMNVEV in the germline V gene (reference sequence). The CDR3 has 18 residues. Trimming took off 6 bases at V and 7 bases at J, with 27 bases between the two ends. CDR3 coding DNA: TGTGCCAGCAGCTCCACCCCCCCCAGCTGGGAGTTGGGCGGGGAGCTGTTTTTT. Amino acids: CASSSTPPSWELGGELFF.